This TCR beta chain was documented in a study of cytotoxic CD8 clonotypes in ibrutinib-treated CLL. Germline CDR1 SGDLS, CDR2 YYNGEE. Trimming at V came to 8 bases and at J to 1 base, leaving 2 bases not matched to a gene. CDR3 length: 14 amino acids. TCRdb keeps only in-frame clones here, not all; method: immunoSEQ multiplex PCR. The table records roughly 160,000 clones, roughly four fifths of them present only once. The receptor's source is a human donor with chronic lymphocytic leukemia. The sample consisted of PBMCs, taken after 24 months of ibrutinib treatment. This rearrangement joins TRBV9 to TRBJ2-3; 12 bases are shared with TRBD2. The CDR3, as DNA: TGTGCCAGTCGACTAGCGGGGGGCACAGATACGCAGTATTTT. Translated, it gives CASRLAGGTDTQYF.